This entry features one T cell receptor beta chain sequence. The data stem from a study of blood T cell repertoires in COVID-19. Sequencing was performed with immunoSEQ multiplex PCR; in TCRdb, only in-frame clones are kept and a portion is missing. The sample yields some 40,000 clones, 80% to 90% seen once. The sequenced sample consisted of peripheral blood. The clonotype was recovered from a man between 70 and 80 years old with acute or convalescent COVID-19.

The CDR3 DNA follows: TGTGCCACCATAGGACTAGCGGGATTTAAGTATTTT. Encoded protein: CATIGLAGFKYF. The J gene is TRBJ2-3, the V gene TRBV19; the match to TRBD2 covers 12 bases. Trimming took 10 bases from V and 13 from J; bases not matched to a gene: 9. The germline V gene has CDR1 LNHDA and CDR2 SQIVND (reference sequence). The CDR3 sequence is 12 residues long.